These 21 T cell receptor beta chains came from one sample sequenced in a study of cytomegalovirus exposure and HLA in healthy donors. It was with 60 Vbeta and 13 Jbeta primers that the PCR ran. The table came from immunoSEQ multiplex PCR; TCRdb's copy has only in-frame clones and leaves some out. The sample has 180,000 or so clones; 70% to 90% are singletons. The specimen was PBMCs. The receptors were sampled from a man between 18 and 29 years old in good health and CMV-seropositive.

This clone occurred once. Written as DNA, the CDR3 is TGTGCCAGCAGCTTAATTGACAGGGAAGATTATGGCTACACCTTC. Protein sequence: CASSLIDREDYGYTF. The gene calls are TRBV7-2 and TRBJ1-2; 7 bases line up with TRBD1. CDR3 length: 15 residues. V was pared by 2 bases and J by 5 bases, with 8 bases of the junction left unmatched. Germline CDR1 is SGHTA and CDR2 is FQGNSA.

V and J are TRBV2 and TRBJ2-1; 8 bases line up with TRBD2. The CDR3 contains 14 residues. Germline V gives CDR1 SNHLY, CDR2 FYNNEI. Trimming removed 7 bases from V and 7 bases from J; junction bases left unmatched: 9. The CDR3 DNA is TGTGCCAGCACTAGGACGGGGGGGTCAAATGAGCAGTTCTTC. Amino acid sequence: CASTRTGGSNEQFF.

The J gene is TRBJ2-7, the V gene TRBV27, with TRBD1 matching 10 bases. V lost 5 bases to trimming and J lost 3 bases; unmatched junction nucleotides: 10. Germline CDR1 is MNHEY and CDR2 is SMNVEV (reference sequence). The CDR3 loop spans 16 amino acids. This CDR3 is CASSPAWDRGRYEQYF. Written as DNA, the CDR3 is TGTGCCAGCAGTCCCGCATGGGACAGGGGACGCTACGAGCAGTACTTC.

The chain recombines TRBV2 with TRBJ2-5; D ambiguous. Germline CDR1 reads SNHLY; CDR2 reads FYNNEI. The CDR3 has 16 amino acids. V dropped 1 base and J dropped 2 bases, with 14 bases sitting between them. CDR3 sequence: CASSEGFRHWQETQYF. DNA for the CDR3: TGTGCCAGCAGTGAAGGGTTCAGACATTGGCAAGAGACCCAGTACTTC.

CDR3: CSVVENYGYTF. The CDR3 DNA follows: TGCAGCGTTGTGGAGAACTATGGCTACACCTTC. The rearrangement links TRBV29-1 to TRBJ1-2, with D unresolved. This CDR3 region has 11 residues. Trimming took off 4 bases at V and 2 bases at J, with 5 bases between the two ends. Per the germline V gene, CDR1 is SQVTM and CDR2 is ANQGSEA.

V is TRBV18 and J is TRBJ2-3; the D is unclear. Germline CDR1 reads KGHSH; CDR2 reads LQKENI. The ends were cut back, 6 bases at V and 4 bases at J, with 14 bases in the middle. The length of the CDR3 is 14 residues. This CDR3 reads CASSEDRVADTQYF. In DNA, the CDR3 is TGTGCCAGCTCCGAGGATCGGGTTGCAGATACGCAGTATTTT.

The rearrangement joins TRBV15 to TRBJ1-6; tentatively, D is TRBD1 (6 bases). The CDR3 is 17 residues long. Germline V CDR1 and CDR2: LNHNV, YYDKDF (reference sequence). With 2 bases removed from V and 0 bases from J, the gap between germline ends came to 11 bases. The CDR3 bases are TGTGCCACCAGCAGAAACAGGGCAAGCTCCTATAATTCACCCCTCCACTTT. Translating it yields CATSRNRASSYNSPLHF.

The CDR3 sequence is CASSIVTPPGVHGYTF. Written as DNA, the CDR3 is TGTGCCAGTAGTATAGTTACCCCCCCAGGGGTCCATGGCTACACCTTC. The rearrangement uses TRBV19 and TRBJ1-2; D perhaps matches TRBD1 (6 bases). Looked up from germline, CDR1 is LNHDA and CDR2 is SQIVND (reference sequence). Trimming stripped 1 base from V and 6 bases from J, with 18 bases between. The CDR3 is 16 amino acids.

The chain has TRBV29-1 and TRBJ2-7; D possibly corresponds to TRBD1 (5 bases). This CDR3 has 13 amino acids. Trimming shortened V by 2 bases and J by 2 bases, and 10 bases separated the two germline ends. The germline V gene encodes CDR1 SQVTM and CDR2 ANQGSEA. The CDR3 nucleotides read TGCAGCGTTGAACAGGGAAGGACCTACGAGCAGTACTTC. It encodes CSVEQGRTYEQYF.

The chain joins TRBV19 to TRBJ2-4; D possibly corresponds to TRBD1 (5 bases). This CDR3 is built from 16 residues. CDR1 and CDR2 (germline): LNHDA, SQIVND (reference sequence). The V end lost 4 bases, the J end lost 1 base, and 14 bases lay between the germline ends. CDR3 sequence reads: CASSTPGSAAKNIQYF. The CDR3 nucleotides are TGTGCCAGTAGTACCCCAGGGTCGGCGGCCAAAAACATTCAGTACTTC.

V usage is TRBV5-4 and J usage is TRBJ2-5; TRBD2 matches at 10 bases. V lost 3 bases, J lost 4 bases, and 12 bases stayed unmatched. Germline V lookup: CDR1 SGHNT, CDR2 YYREEE (reference sequence). This CDR3 contains 17 residues. This chain's CDR3 is CASSSQVRAGGRETQYF. The CDR3 coding sequence is TGTGCCAGCAGCTCCCAAGTCCGAGCGGGGGGGCGAGAGACCCAGTACTTC.

The chain has TRBV28 and TRBJ1-2, with 7 bases aligning to TRBD1. This CDR3 comprises 15 residues. J was trimmed by 4 bases and V by 4 bases; bases with no gene match: 9. Germline V gene data show CDR1 as MDHEN and CDR2 as SYDVKM. The CDR3 is CASSSQGDGFYGYTF. As DNA, the CDR3 is TGTGCCAGCAGTTCCCAGGGGGATGGTTTCTATGGCTACACCTTC.

This rearrangement joins TRBV2 to TRBJ2-5, with 7 bases fitting TRBD2. Germline lookup yields CDR1 SNHLY and CDR2 FYNNEI. The V segment lost 6 bases and the J segment 2 bases; nucleotides outside the gene matches: 9. CDR3 length: 15 residues. CDR3 nucleotide sequence: TGTGCCAGCAGGAACCCCGGGGGGTCTCAAGAGACCCAGTACTTC. This sequence encodes CASRNPGGSQETQYF.

V usage is TRBV27 and J usage is TRBJ2-7, with TRBD2 matching over 11 bases. The V gene end was trimmed by 6 bases and the J gene end by 2 bases; junction bases not matched to a gene: 6. CDR1 MNHEY and CDR2 SMNVEV come from the germline V gene (reference sequence). The CDR3 sequence is 15 residues long. CDR3 in DNA: TGTGCCAGCAGCCCTAGCGGGGGGACGACCTACGAGCAGTACTTC. Amino acid sequence: CASSPSGGTTYEQYF.

The V and J genes are TRBV19 and TRBJ1-2; perhaps TRBD1 as D (5 bases). The CDR3 sequence is 15 residues long. Germline V gene lookup returns CDR1 LNHDA and CDR2 SQIVND (reference sequence). Trimming shortened V by 4 bases and J by 3 bases, and 15 bases separated the two germline ends. CDR3 region: CASSTQRSGDYGYTF. DNA of the CDR3: TGTGCCAGTAGTACCCAAAGATCGGGGGACTATGGCTACACCTTC.

The chain has TRBV9 and TRBJ2-2; TRBD2 matches at 7 bases. This CDR3 comprises 15 residues. Germline values: CDR1 SGDLS, CDR2 YYNGEE. Losses at the gene ends were 6 bases for V and 6 bases for J; bases not matched to a gene: 11. CDR3 bases: TGTGCCAGCACCGTGGGAGGGGTCGGGTCCGGGGAGCTGTTTTTT. Protein: CASTVGGVGSGELFF.

The chain links TRBV4-1 to TRBJ2-3; 8 bases align to TRBD1. The CDR3 runs 15 residues. In germline, CDR1 is MGHRA, CDR2 YSYEKL. V was clipped by 5 bases and J by 6 bases; unmatched bases: 10. CDR3 protein: CASSTRTGRGDTQYF. CDR3 nucleotides: TGCGCCAGCAGCACCCGGACAGGGAGAGGGGATACGCAGTATTTT.

The rearrangement links TRBV29-1 to TRBJ2-7, with D possibly TRBD1 on 8 matching bases. The CDR3 extends over 13 amino acids. V was cut by 6 bases and J by 2 bases, with 14 bases left in between. CDR1 is SQVTM and CDR2 is ANQGSEA in the germline V gene. The CDR3 is CSVVTGGAYEQYF. CDR3 DNA sequence: TGCAGCGTAGTAACAGGGGGGGCCTACGAGCAGTACTTC.

This clone was observed once. The chain recombines TRBV9 with TRBJ2-1, with 11 nucleotides matching TRBD2. Per germline, CDR1 SGDLS and CDR2 YYNGEE. The V gene end was trimmed by 5 bases and the J gene end by 5 bases; junction bases not matched to a gene: 9. The CDR3 length is 16 residues. CDR3 region: CASRRHGGLADNEQFF. The CDR3 region has the DNA TGTGCCAGCAGAAGACACGGGGGACTAGCGGACAATGAGCAGTTCTTC.

The chain recombines TRBV5-4 with TRBJ1-4, with 7 bases matching TRBD1. Germline CDR1 reads SGHNT; CDR2 reads YYREEE (reference sequence). This CDR3 region has 15 residues. J gave up 3 bases and V 3 bases, and 5 bases lay outside the gene matches. This chain's CDR3 is CASSSTGTANEKLFF. The CDR3 DNA reads as TGTGCCAGCAGCTCAACCGGGACAGCTAATGAAAAACTGTTTTTT.

The table lists this clone with a few counts. The CDR3 region is CASSPRQGQVNEQFF. CDR3 DNA sequence: TGTGCCAGCAGCCCCAGACAGGGTCAAGTCAATGAGCAGTTCTTC. The chain joins TRBV7-9 to TRBJ2-1; TRBD1 matches 7 bases. This CDR3 spans 15 amino acids. The V segment lost 5 bases and the J segment 6 bases; nucleotides outside the gene matches: 10. Germline V CDR1 and CDR2: SEHNR, FQNEAQ (reference sequence).